This T cell receptor (beta chain) was profiled in a study of cytomegalovirus exposure and HLA in healthy donors. Study-wide findings and caveats: Immune exposure was documented only through CMV serostatus. Presence/absence analyses assumed roughly uniform sequencing depth across donors. Follow-up analysis later connected one missense variant in DCLRE1C with trimming of TCR beta V- and J-genes.

PCR used 60 Vbeta primers and 13 Jbeta primers. Clones were read by immunoSEQ multiplex PCR, and TCRdb kept only the in-frame ones, dropping some. The sample gives some 190,000 clones, 75% to 85% of which show up once; about 1.5% is in the top ten. On this clone: Its antigen is not identified. One end of the junction varies from germline; a read error may be responsible.

Nominal health characterized the donors when sampled, though unrecorded immune exposures were likely. CDR1 is SEHNR and CDR2 is FQNEAQ in the germline V gene (reference sequence). The CDR3 totals 17 residues. This chain links TRBV7-9 with TRBJ2-7; a weak D match, TRBD1 (7 bases). This TCR derives from a man between 18 and 35 years old in good health and CMV-seronegative. Input material: PBMCs. CDR3 DNA sequence: TGTTCCAGCGGGCCGGGACAGCGTAATCGACTCTCCTACGAGCAGTACTTC. It is translated as CSSGPGQRNRLSYEQYF. Drawing the rest from reference TRBV7-9 and TRBJ2-7, the complete variable domain is DTGVSQNPRHKITKRGQNVTFRCDPISEHNRLYWYRQTLGQGPEFLTYFQNEAQLEKSRLLSDRFSAERPKGSFSTLEIQRTEQGDSAMYLCSSGPGQRNRLSYEQYFGPGTRLTVT.